Listed below are T cell receptor beta chains from one sample, sequenced in a study of T-cell reconstitution after alpha-beta-depleted transplantation in children. TCRdb re-called the PCR reads with MiXCR, one entry per CDR3 protein. Of nearly 250,000 distinct CDR3 sequences in the sample, approximately 8% were seen once. The specimen comprised PBMCs, mostly from graft donor cells, sampled 180 days after TCRalphabeta/CD19-depleted stem cell transplant. The receptors come from a male patient aged 10-17 years who had a stem cell transplant for acute lymphoblastic leukemia, so the T cells may come from the graft donor. CDR3s include the opening cysteine and the closing phenylalanine or tryptophan. The order of the fields is clone size, D gene, J gene, V gene, CDR3 protein, CDR3 DNA. The D gene is left open where the match is weak. Size is omitted from some rows. Given values are once, few, many or a class for expanded clones.

>NA|NA|TRBJ2-3|TRBV12-3/TRBV12-4
CASRPPGRPTDTQYF
TGTGCCAGCAGACCCCCGGGACGGCCCACAGATACGCAGTATTTT
>many|NA|TRBJ2-7|TRBV18
CASSPDGYEQYF
TGTGCCAGCTCACCAGACGGTTACGAGCAGTACTTC
>many|TRBD1|TRBJ2-5|TRBV7-6
CASSPGVVNRGLGTQYF
TGTGCCAGCAGCCCTGGGGTAGTGAACAGGGGGCTTGGGACCCAGTACTTC
>many|NA|TRBJ2-3|TRBV9
CASSVRGTDTQYF
TGTGCCAGCAGCGTAAGGGGCACAGATACGCAGTATTTT
>many|NA|TRBJ1-4|TRBV4-1
CASSPLGTSNEKLFF
TGCGCCAGCAGCCCCTTGGGGACCTCTAATGAAAAACTGTTTTTT
>many|TRBD1|TRBJ2-3|TRBV20-1
CSARDLGQGANTQYF
TGCAGTGCTAGAGATTTGGGACAGGGGGCAAATACGCAGTATTTT
>many|TRBD1|TRBJ2-3|TRBV12-3/TRBV12-4
CASSDRGRTDTQYF
TGTGCCAGCAGCGACAGGGGGCGGACAGATACGCAGTATTTT
>many|NA|TRBJ2-7|TRBV27
CASSPALGSYEQYF
TGTGCCAGCAGCCCAGCCCTAGGGTCCTACGAGCAGTACTTC
>many|TRBD1|TRBJ1-1|TRBV18
CASSPTGQAYTEAFF
TGTGCCAGCTCACCGACGGGACAGGCATACACTGAAGCTTTCTTT
>many|NA|TRBJ1-4|TRBV27
CASSFDPTTNEKLFF
TGTGCCAGCAGTTTCGACCCGACAACTAATGAAAAACTGTTTTTT
>many|TRBD1|TRBJ1-3|TRBV7-9
CASSVDRAGNTIYF
TGTGCCAGCAGCGTAGACAGGGCCGGAAACACCATATATTTT
>many|TRBD2|TRBJ2-1|TRBV6-4
CASSGLAGVGEQFF
TGTGCCAGCAGTGGGCTAGCGGGAGTGGGTGAGCAGTTCTTC
>many|NA|TRBJ2-3|TRBV29-1
CSVESTVTDTQYF
TGCAGCGTTGAATCGACGGTCACAGATACGCAGTATTTT
>many|NA|TRBJ1-1|TRBV12-3/TRBV12-4
CASSLGRPAGQMNTEAFF
TGTGCCAGCAGTTTAGGAAGGCCCGCGGGTCAAATGAACACTGAAGCTTTCTTT